Listed here are 19 T cell receptor beta chains from one sample, sequenced in a study of cytomegalovirus exposure and HLA in healthy donors. The PCR employed 60 Vbeta primers together with 13 Jbeta primers. The method was immunoSEQ multiplex PCR; TCRdb's version includes in-frame clones alone and lacks a portion of them. The data include 70,000 to 100,000 clones; the top ten clones carry 3.5% to 4%. The specimen was PBMCs. The receptors derive from a man younger than 35 in good health and CMV-seropositive.

This chain joins TRBV5-6 and TRBJ1-5; 9 nucleotides align to TRBD1. Germline CDR1 reads SGHDT; CDR2 reads YYEEEE. This CDR3 is built from 18 residues. Trimming at V came to 3 bases and at J to 0 bases, leaving 10 bases not matched to a gene. Here the CDR3 DNA reads TGTGCCAGCAGCTGGGGGTTACAGGGGGCCGATAGCAATCAGCCCCAGCATTTT. This gives the protein CASSWGLQGADSNQPQHF.

The V gene is TRBV12-2, the J gene TRBJ2-7; the D call TRBD2 from the table was never checked on the DNA. TRBV12-2 is reported as a pseudogene. The length of the CDR3 is 11 residues. The CDR3 nucleotides are TGTGCAAGTCGCTTACTATACGAGCAGTACTTC. This gives the protein CASRLLYEQYF.

The rearrangement joins TRBV5-1 to TRBJ2-1; TRBD2 agrees at 12 bases. CDR3 length equals 15 residues. Looked up from germline, CDR1 is SGHRS and CDR2 is YFSETQ. The V gene end was trimmed by 4 bases and the J gene end by 13 bases; junction bases not matched to a gene: 12. CDR3 residues: CASSPGLAGPDVQFF. CDR3 coding DNA: TGCGCCAGCAGCCCGGGACTAGCGGGCCCCGACGTTCAGTTCTTC.

The gene calls are TRBV9 and TRBJ2-7, with 9 bases aligning to TRBD2. Germline loops: CDR1 SGDLS, CDR2 YYNGEE. J gave up 6 bases and V 4 bases, and 8 bases lay outside the gene matches. This CDR3 contains 14 residues. The CDR3 region has the DNA TGTGCCAGCAGCCCCAGCGGGAGGCCCCTCGAGCAGTACTTC. Its translation: CASSPSGRPLEQYF.

The chain is built from TRBV5-1 and TRBJ2-3; TRBD1 agrees at 8 bases. The CDR3 totals 17 residues. CDR1 and CDR2 (germline): SGHRS, YFSETQ. The J segment lost 4 bases and the V segment lost 2 bases, leaving 12 bases of the junction unmatched. The CDR3 here is CASSLIRTGKGADTQYF. The CDR3 DNA follows: TGCGCCAGCAGCTTAATACGGACAGGGAAGGGGGCAGATACGCAGTATTTT. Filled out from reference TRBV5-1 and TRBJ2-3, the complete variable domain reads KAGVTQTPRYLIKTRGQQVTLSCSPISGHRSVSWYQQTPGQGLQFLFEYFSETQRNKGNFPGRFSGRQFSNSRSEMNVSTLELGDSALYLCASSLIRTGKGADTQYFGPGTRLTVL.

The V and J genes are TRBV27 and TRBJ1-6; D ambiguous. V shed 0 bases and J shed 0 bases, with 9 bases lying between them. Germline CDR1 reads MNHEY; CDR2 reads SMNVEV (reference sequence). The CDR3 contains 17 residues. The CDR3 here is CASSLSGRGSYNSPLHF. The DNA of the CDR3 is TGTGCCAGCAGTTTATCAGGGCGGGGCTCCTATAATTCACCCCTCCACTTT.

The chain carries TRBV25-1 and TRBJ2-5, with 9 positions matching TRBD1. Germline V gene lookup returns CDR1 MGHDK and CDR2 SYGVNS. J gave up 3 bases and V 3 bases, and 11 bases lay outside the gene matches. The CDR3 length is 17 residues. The chain's CDR3 is CASSDLGTGRAKETQYF. The DNA of the CDR3 is TGTGCCAGCAGTGATTTAGGGACAGGGCGGGCAAAAGAGACCCAGTACTTC.

The chain couples TRBV19 to TRBJ2-7; 7 bases agree with TRBD1. This CDR3 contains 15 residues. The trim removed 1 base at V and 3 bases at J, leaving 6 bases unmatched. CDR1 and CDR2 (germline): LNHDA, SQIVND (reference sequence). In DNA, the CDR3 is TGTGCCAGTAGTATAGCCCGGGACAGACACTACGAGCAGTACTTC. Protein sequence: CASSIARDRHYEQYF.

The CDR3 protein is CAWSVQGGHMNTEAFF. CDR3 bases: TGTGCCTGGAGTGTACAGGGGGGACATATGAACACTGAAGCTTTCTTT. The chain uses TRBV30 and TRBJ1-1; 8 bases are shared with TRBD1. Trimming at V came to 0 bases and at J to 0 bases, leaving 6 bases not matched to a gene. Germline V gene sequence: CDR1 GTSNPN, CDR2 SVGIG (reference sequence). CDR3 length: 16 amino acids.

The V call is TRBV11-2, the J call TRBJ1-1; no definite D call. Between the trimmed V and J ends, which lost 6 bases and 5 bases, there was a span of 13 bases. The CDR3 sequence is 13 residues long. Germline V lookup: CDR1 SGHAT, CDR2 FQNNGV. The CDR3 spells CASSQIGPTEAFF. The CDR3 bases are TGTGCCAGCAGTCAAATCGGTCCGACTGAAGCTTTCTTT.

The chain has TRBV19 and TRBJ1-2; the match to TRBD1 covers 9 bases. Germline CDR1 and CDR2: LNHDA and SQIVND (reference sequence). The CDR3 runs to 14 residues. V shed 5 bases and J 8 bases; nucleotides not matched to a gene: 9. This CDR3 is CASSSRDRASGYTF. The CDR3 DNA reads as TGTGCCAGTAGTTCCCGGGACAGGGCCTCCGGCTACACCTTC.

The chain employs TRBV27 and TRBJ2-3; 10 positions match TRBD1. V lost 3 bases, J lost 4 bases, and 7 bases stayed unmatched. The CDR3 covers 16 residues. Germline-derived CDR1 and CDR2 are MNHEY and SMNVEV (reference sequence). The DNA of the CDR3 is TGTGCCAGCAGTTTCCACGACAGGGGGCGAGCAGATACGCAGTATTTT. Its translation is CASSFHDRGRADTQYF.

This chain connects TRBV4-1 to TRBJ1-1; the D is unclear. Between the trimmed V and J ends, which lost 0 bases and 7 bases, there was a span of 9 bases. The CDR3 consists of 13 residues. Germline assignment: CDR1 MGHRA and CDR2 YSYEKL. As DNA, the CDR3 is TGCGCCAGCAGCCAAGATGGACTTTTTGAAGCTTTCTTT. This gives the protein CASSQDGLFEAFF.

The chain combines TRBV7-8 with TRBJ2-1; TRBD1 aligns across 7 bases. V gave up 5 bases and J gave up 9 bases; unmatched junction bases: 10. The V gene's germline CDR1 is SGHVS and CDR2 FQNEAQ. The CDR3 contains 14 residues. The CDR3 sequence is CASSLGQAPLEQFF. For the CDR3, the DNA is TGTGCCAGCAGCCTCGGACAGGCCCCCCTTGAGCAGTTCTTC.

CDR3 DNA: TGTGCCTGGAGTGCAGGCTACGAGCAGTACTTC. The encoded protein is CAWSAGYEQYF. This chain joins TRBV30 and TRBJ2-7; no clear D. This CDR3 region has 11 residues. Between the trimmed V and J ends, which lost 1 base and 3 bases, there was a span of 4 bases. Looked up from germline, CDR1 is GTSNPN and CDR2 is SVGIG (reference sequence).

The chain couples TRBV19 to TRBJ2-2; possibly TRBD2 for D (5 bases). Trimming removed 7 bases at V and 3 bases at J, with 12 bases between. Looked up from germline, CDR1 is LNHDA and CDR2 is SQIVND (reference sequence). The CDR3 loop spans 14 amino acids. The CDR3 reads CASTRRGYTGELFF. Here the CDR3 DNA reads TGTGCCAGTACACGACGGGGTTACACCGGGGAGCTGTTTTTT.

The chain has TRBV9 and TRBJ2-7, with TRBD2 identical over 8 bases. Trimming at V came to 3 bases and at J to 5 bases, leaving 13 bases not matched to a gene. The germline CDR1 and CDR2 sequences are SGDLS and YYNGEE. The CDR3 is 16 amino acids. CDR3 nucleotide sequence: TGTGCCAGCAGCGGCCCCCCGGCTAGCGGGTCCAACGAGCAGTACTTC. This codes for CASSGPPASGSNEQYF.

The CDR3 bases are TGTGCCAGCAGTGATCCGCGTACTGAAGCTTTCTTT. Amino acids: CASSDPRTEAFF. The gene calls are TRBV2 and TRBJ1-1, with unresolved D. The CDR3 has 12 residues. Deletions cut 3 bases from V and 5 bases from J, with 7 bases between. CDR1 and CDR2 from the germline V gene are SNHLY and FYNNEI.

V usage is TRBV7-6 and J usage is TRBJ2-5; 8 bases map to TRBD1. Per the germline V gene, CDR1 is SGHVS and CDR2 is FNYEAQ. The CDR3 totals 14 residues. Trimming took 4 bases from V and 1 from J; bases not matched to a gene: 2. CDR3 sequence (DNA): TGTGCCAGCAGCTCGGGACAGGTCCAAGAGACCCAGTACTTC. Translated: CASSSGQVQETQYF.